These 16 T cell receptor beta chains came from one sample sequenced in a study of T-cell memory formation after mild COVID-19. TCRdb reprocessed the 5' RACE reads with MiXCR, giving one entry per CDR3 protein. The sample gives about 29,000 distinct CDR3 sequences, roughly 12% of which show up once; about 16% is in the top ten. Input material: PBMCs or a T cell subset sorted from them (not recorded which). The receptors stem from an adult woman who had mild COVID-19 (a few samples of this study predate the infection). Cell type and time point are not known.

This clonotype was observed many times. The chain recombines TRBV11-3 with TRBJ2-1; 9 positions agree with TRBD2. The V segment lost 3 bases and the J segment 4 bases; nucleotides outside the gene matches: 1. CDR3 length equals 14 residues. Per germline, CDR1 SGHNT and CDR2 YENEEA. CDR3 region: CASSFSGGYNEQFF. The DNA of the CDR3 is TGTGCCAGCAGCTTTAGCGGGGGTTACAATGAGCAGTTCTTC.

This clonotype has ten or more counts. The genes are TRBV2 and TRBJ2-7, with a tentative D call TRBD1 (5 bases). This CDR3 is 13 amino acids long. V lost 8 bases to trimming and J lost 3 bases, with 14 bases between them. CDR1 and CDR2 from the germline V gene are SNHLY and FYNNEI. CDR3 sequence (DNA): TGTGCCAGCGAACAGGCCCTGGGCTACGAGCAGTACTTC. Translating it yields CASEQALGYEQYF.

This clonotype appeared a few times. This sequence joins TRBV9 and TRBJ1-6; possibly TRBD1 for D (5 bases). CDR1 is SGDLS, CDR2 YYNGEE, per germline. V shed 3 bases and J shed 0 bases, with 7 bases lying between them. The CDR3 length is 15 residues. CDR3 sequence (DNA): TGTGCCAGCAGCGAGGGGAGCTCCTATAATTCACCCCTCCACTTT. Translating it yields CASSEGSSYNSPLHF. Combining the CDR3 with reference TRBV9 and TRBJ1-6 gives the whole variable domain DSGVTQTPKHLITATGQRVTLRCSPRSGDLSVYWYQQSLDQGLQFLIQYYNGEERAKGNILERFSAQQFPDLHSELNLSSLELGDSALYFCASSEGSSYNSPLHFGNGTRLTVT.

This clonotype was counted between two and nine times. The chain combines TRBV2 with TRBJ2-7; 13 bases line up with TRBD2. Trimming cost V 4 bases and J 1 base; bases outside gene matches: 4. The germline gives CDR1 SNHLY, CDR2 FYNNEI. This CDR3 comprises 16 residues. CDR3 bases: TGTGCCAGCAGTGTAGGACTAGCGGGGGCTTCCTACGAGCAGTACTTC. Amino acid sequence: CASSVGLAGASYEQYF.

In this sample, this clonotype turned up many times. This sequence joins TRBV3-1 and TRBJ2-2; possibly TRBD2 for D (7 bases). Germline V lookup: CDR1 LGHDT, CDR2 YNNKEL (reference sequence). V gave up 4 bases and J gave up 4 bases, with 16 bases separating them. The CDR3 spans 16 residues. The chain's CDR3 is CASSPRGGRGTGELFF. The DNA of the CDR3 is TGTGCCAGCAGCCCGAGGGGGGGGCGCGGCACCGGGGAGCTGTTTTTT.

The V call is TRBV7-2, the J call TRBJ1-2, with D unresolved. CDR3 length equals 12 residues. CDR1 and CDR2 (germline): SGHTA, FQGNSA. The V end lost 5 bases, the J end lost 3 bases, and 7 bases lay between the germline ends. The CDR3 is CASSAGDYGYTF. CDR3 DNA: TGTGCCAGCAGCGCGGGAGACTATGGCTACACCTTC.

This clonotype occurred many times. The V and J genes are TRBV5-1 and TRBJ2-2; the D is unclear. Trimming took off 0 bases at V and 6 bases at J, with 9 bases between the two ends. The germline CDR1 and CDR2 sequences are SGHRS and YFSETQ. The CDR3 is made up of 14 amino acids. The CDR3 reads CASSLVSLPGELFF. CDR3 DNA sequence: TGCGCCAGCAGCTTGGTGTCTCTCCCCGGGGAGCTGTTTTTT.

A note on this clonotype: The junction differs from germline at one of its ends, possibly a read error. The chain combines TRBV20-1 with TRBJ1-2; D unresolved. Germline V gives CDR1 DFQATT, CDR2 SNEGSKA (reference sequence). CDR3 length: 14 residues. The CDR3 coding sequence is TGCAGTGCTGCGCAGACCCCGGTCTCCGCCAGCGAACCCTTC. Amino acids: CSAAQTPVSASEPF.

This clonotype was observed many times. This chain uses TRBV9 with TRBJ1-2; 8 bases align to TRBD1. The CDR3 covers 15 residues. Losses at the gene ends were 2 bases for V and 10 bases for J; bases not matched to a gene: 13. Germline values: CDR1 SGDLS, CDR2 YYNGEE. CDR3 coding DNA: TGTGCCAGCAGCGTTCTGGGAACAGGGGGTTTTTCCTACACCTTC. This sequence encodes CASSVLGTGGFSYTF.

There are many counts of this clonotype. The CDR3 here is CSASSGLNYGYTF. In DNA form, the CDR3 reads TGCAGTGCTAGTTCTGGTTTGAACTATGGCTACACCTTC. The chain recombines TRBV20-1 with TRBJ1-2; D call uncertain. V was clipped by 3 bases and J by 2 bases, with 10 bases between them. This CDR3 contains 13 residues. Per germline, CDR1 DFQATT and CDR2 SNEGSKA (reference sequence).

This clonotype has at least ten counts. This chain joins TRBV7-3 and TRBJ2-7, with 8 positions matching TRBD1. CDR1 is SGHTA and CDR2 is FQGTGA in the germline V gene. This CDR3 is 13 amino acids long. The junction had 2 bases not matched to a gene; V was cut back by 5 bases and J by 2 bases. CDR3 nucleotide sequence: TGTGCCAGCAGCCGGGACAGGACCTACGAGCAGTACTTC. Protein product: CASSRDRTYEQYF.

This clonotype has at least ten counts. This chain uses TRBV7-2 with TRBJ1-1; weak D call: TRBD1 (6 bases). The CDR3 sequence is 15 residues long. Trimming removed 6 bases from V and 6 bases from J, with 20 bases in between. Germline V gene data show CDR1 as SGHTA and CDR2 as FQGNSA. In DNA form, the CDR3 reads TGTGCCAGCAGGTCCCTAGGCGCGGGGGCTCCTGAAGCTTTCTTT. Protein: CASRSLGAGAPEAFF.

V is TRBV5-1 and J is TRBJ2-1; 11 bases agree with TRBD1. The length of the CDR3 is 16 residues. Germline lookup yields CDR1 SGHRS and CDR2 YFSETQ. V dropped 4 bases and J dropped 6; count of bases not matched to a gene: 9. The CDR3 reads CASSQGQGASGNEQFF. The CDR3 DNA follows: TGCGCCAGCAGCCAAGGACAGGGGGCATCGGGCAATGAGCAGTTCTTC.

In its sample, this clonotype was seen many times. The CDR3 DNA sequence: TGCGCCAGCAGCTCCCCAGTGGTAGCAGATACGCAGTATTTT. Translated: CASSSPVVADTQYF. The genes are TRBV5-1 and TRBJ2-3; D is unclear. V was cut by 3 bases and J by 4 bases, with 12 bases left in between. The CDR3 contains 14 residues. Germline CDR1 and CDR2: SGHRS and YFSETQ.

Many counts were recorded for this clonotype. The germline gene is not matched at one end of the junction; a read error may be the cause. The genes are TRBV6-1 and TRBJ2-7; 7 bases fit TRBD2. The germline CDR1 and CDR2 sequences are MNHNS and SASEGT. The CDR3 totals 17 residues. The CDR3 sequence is CASREGTLAGEPSEQYF. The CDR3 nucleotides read TGTGCCAGCAGGGAAGGGACCTTGGCGGGGGAACCCTCCGAGCAGTACTTC.

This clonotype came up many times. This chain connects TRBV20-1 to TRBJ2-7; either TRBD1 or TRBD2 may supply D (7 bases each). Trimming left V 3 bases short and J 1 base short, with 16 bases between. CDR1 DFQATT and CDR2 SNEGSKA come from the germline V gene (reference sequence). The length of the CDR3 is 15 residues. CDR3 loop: CSASRGGARSYEQYF. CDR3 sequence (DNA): TGCAGTGCTAGCAGGGGGGGGGCTAGGTCCTACGAGCAGTACTTC.